Listed below are T cell receptor beta chains from one sample, sequenced in a study of blood T cell repertoires in COVID-19. Method: immunoSEQ multiplex PCR; TCRdb's copy keeps in-frame clones and lacks some. The repertoire holds over 150,000 clones, with around 83% as singletons. The sequencing sample was made of peripheral blood. Every receptor here comes from a human donor in a cohort sampled during active COVID-19. The CDR3 runs from the conserved cysteine through the conserved F or W. The D gene is left open where the match is weak. Clone sizes are given selectively: once, few, many, or a class where the clone is expanded.

CDR3 protein: CASSLWTGGFGDEQFF; CDR3 DNA: TGTGCCAGCAGTCTATGGACAGGGGGCTTTGGGGATGAGCAGTTCTTC; D gene: TRBD1; V gene: TRBV28; CDR3 length: 16; clone size: .; J gene: TRBJ2-1
CDR3 protein: CASSLGGQRYSPLHF; CDR3 DNA: TGTGCCAGCAGCTTGGGGGGGCAGAGATACTCACCCCTCCACTTT; D gene: .; V gene: TRBV5-6; CDR3 length: 15; clone size: few; J gene: TRBJ1-6
CDR3 protein: CASSPDRAYEQYF; CDR3 DNA: TGTGCCAGCTCACCTGACAGGGCCTACGAGCAGTACTTC; D gene: TRBD1; V gene: TRBV18; CDR3 length: 13; clone size: .; J gene: TRBJ2-7
CDR3 protein: CASSVSAGGYNEQFF; CDR3 DNA: TGTGCCAGCAGCGTATCTGCGGGAGGGTACAATGAGCAGTTCTTC; D gene: TRBD2; V gene: TRBV7-2; CDR3 length: 15; clone size: .; J gene: TRBJ2-1
CDR3 protein: CASSPPGDGYTF; CDR3 DNA: TGTGCCAGCAGCCCCCCGGGTGATGGCTACACCTTC; D gene: .; V gene: TRBV7-6; CDR3 length: 12; clone size: .; J gene: TRBJ1-2
CDR3 protein: CASRGLYSGNTIYF; CDR3 DNA: TGTGCCAGTAGGGGACTGTACTCTGGAAACACCATATATTTT; D gene: .; V gene: TRBV19; CDR3 length: 14; clone size: .; J gene: TRBJ1-3
CDR3 protein: CASSPTANTEAFF; CDR3 DNA: TGTGCCAGCAGCCCGACAGCGAACACTGAAGCTTTCTTT; D gene: .; V gene: TRBV7-6; CDR3 length: 13; clone size: once; J gene: TRBJ1-1
CDR3 protein: CASSELAGGTYNEQFF; CDR3 DNA: TGTGCCAGCAGTGAACTAGCGGGAGGGACCTACAATGAGCAGTTCTTC; D gene: TRBD2; V gene: TRBV6-1; CDR3 length: 16; clone size: .; J gene: TRBJ2-1
CDR3 protein: CASSFVPGNQPQHF; CDR3 DNA: TGTGCCAGCAGTTTTGTTCCGGGGAATCAGCCCCAGCATTTT; D gene: .; V gene: TRBV28; CDR3 length: 14; clone size: .; J gene: TRBJ1-5
CDR3 protein: CASIPFQKYEQYF; CDR3 DNA: TGTGCCAGCATCCCATTTCAGAAATACGAGCAGTACTTC; D gene: .; V gene: TRBV28; CDR3 length: 13; clone size: .; J gene: TRBJ2-7
CDR3 protein: CASSGLAGVGTYEQYF; CDR3 DNA: TGCGCCAGCAGTGGGCTAGCGGGAGTGGGCACCTACGAGCAGTACTTC; D gene: TRBD2; V gene: TRBV5-1; CDR3 length: 16; clone size: .; J gene: TRBJ2-7
CDR3 protein: CASSQDPARRGNQPQHF; CDR3 DNA: TGCGCCAGCAGCCAAGACCCCGCTCGTCGGGGAAATCAGCCCCAGCATTTT; D gene: .; V gene: TRBV4-1; CDR3 length: 17; clone size: .; J gene: TRBJ1-5
CDR3 protein: CTSSHGQIRNASTDTQYF; CDR3 DNA: TGCACCAGCAGCCACGGACAGATTCGGAATGCTAGCACAGATACGCAGTATTTT; D gene: .; V gene: TRBV1; CDR3 length: 18; clone size: .; J gene: TRBJ2-3
CDR3 protein: CASEAGSLDYEQYF; CDR3 DNA: TGTGCCAGCGAGGCAGGGTCGCTTGACTACGAGCAGTACTTC; D gene: .; V gene: TRBV2; CDR3 length: 14; clone size: .; J gene: TRBJ2-7
CDR3 protein: CASSPPGLTPHNEQFF; CDR3 DNA: TGTGCCAGCTCACCACCGGGACTCACACCTCACAATGAGCAGTTCTTC; D gene: .; V gene: TRBV18; CDR3 length: 16; clone size: .; J gene: TRBJ2-1
CDR3 protein: CASSLTGGSDSPLHF; CDR3 DNA: TGCGCCAGCAGCCTGACAGGGGGGAGTGATTCACCCCTCCACTTT; D gene: TRBD1; V gene: TRBV4-1; CDR3 length: 15; clone size: .; J gene: TRBJ1-6
CDR3 protein: CASRRDRLAENYGYTF; CDR3 DNA: TGTGCCAGCAGAAGGGACAGGCTCGCGGAAAACTATGGCTACACCTTC; D gene: TRBD1; V gene: TRBV28; CDR3 length: 16; clone size: .; J gene: TRBJ1-2
CDR3 protein: CAWRTQAGWFDTQYF; CDR3 DNA: TGTGCCTGGAGGACCCAGGCGGGTTGGTTCGATACGCAGTATTTT; D gene: .; V gene: TRBV30; CDR3 length: 15; clone size: .; J gene: TRBJ2-3
CDR3 protein: CASSLAGDTYEQYF; CDR3 DNA: TGTGCCAGCAGCTTAGCGGGCGACACCTACGAGCAGTACTTC; D gene: .; V gene: TRBV7-8; CDR3 length: 14; clone size: .; J gene: TRBJ2-7
CDR3 protein: CASSAGQINQPQHF; CDR3 DNA: TGTGCCAGCAGTGCGGGACAGATAAATCAGCCCCAGCATTTT; D gene: TRBD1; V gene: TRBV25-1; CDR3 length: 14; clone size: .; J gene: TRBJ1-5
CDR3 protein: CASSLLLATNTDTQYF; CDR3 DNA: TGTGCCAGCAGCTTACTACTAGCGACAAATACAGATACGCAGTATTTT; D gene: TRBD2; V gene: TRBV7-6; CDR3 length: 16; clone size: .; J gene: TRBJ2-3
CDR3 protein: CARKYVTGSSSYEQYF; CDR3 DNA: TGTGCCCGAAAGTATGTGACAGGTTCAAGCTCCTACGAGCAGTACTTC; D gene: .; V gene: TRBV19; CDR3 length: 16; clone size: once; J gene: TRBJ2-7
CDR3 protein: CSDGRTGVPYEQYF; CDR3 DNA: TGCAGCGATGGCCGGACAGGGGTTCCCTACGAGCAGTACTTC; D gene: TRBD1; V gene: TRBV29-1; CDR3 length: 14; clone size: once; J gene: TRBJ2-7
CDR3 protein: CASGLVLPRWERENSYEQYF; CDR3 DNA: TGTGCTAGTGGTTTGGTACTACCCCGGTGGGAGCGGGAGAACTCCTACGAGCAGTACTTC; D gene: TRBD2; V gene: TRBV12-5; CDR3 length: 20; clone size: .; J gene: TRBJ2-7
CDR3 protein: CASRRSSGTGGSEQYF; CDR3 DNA: TGTGCCAGCAGGCGCTCATCCGGGACAGGGGGTAGCGAGCAGTACTTC; D gene: TRBD1; V gene: TRBV6-6; CDR3 length: 16; clone size: .; J gene: TRBJ2-7
CDR3 protein: CASSLALGGEEAPGTGVKLFF; CDR3 DNA: TGTGCCAGCAGCTTAGCCCTGGGAGGTGAGGAAGCCCCCGGGACAGGTGTAAAACTGTTTTTT; D gene: TRBD1; V gene: TRBV7-2; CDR3 length: 21; clone size: .; J gene: TRBJ1-4
CDR3 protein: CATSRDGTVLAKNIQYF; CDR3 DNA: TGTGCCACCAGCAGAGATGGGACAGTTTTAGCCAAAAACATTCAGTACTTC; D gene: TRBD1; V gene: TRBV15; CDR3 length: 17; clone size: .; J gene: TRBJ2-4
CDR3 protein: CASSLGLAGAADTQYF; CDR3 DNA: TGTGCCAGCAGCTTAGGGCTAGCGGGAGCAGCAGATACGCAGTATTTT; D gene: TRBD2; V gene: TRBV7-6; CDR3 length: 16; clone size: .; J gene: TRBJ2-3
CDR3 protein: CASSADRNTEAFF; CDR3 DNA: TGTGCCAGTAGTGCGGACAGGAACACTGAAGCTTTCTTT; D gene: .; V gene: TRBV19; CDR3 length: 13; clone size: .; J gene: TRBJ1-1
CDR3 protein: CASSRRPVPGGKQYF; CDR3 DNA: TGTGCCAGCAGCCGGCGGCCGGTTCCGGGTGGCAAGCAGTACTTC; D gene: .; V gene: TRBV3-1/TRBV3-2; CDR3 length: 15; clone size: .; J gene: TRBJ2-7
CDR3 protein: CASSLSLYGYTF; CDR3 DNA: TGTGCCAGCAGTTTATCCCTCTATGGCTACACCTTC; D gene: .; V gene: TRBV12-3/TRBV12-4; CDR3 length: 12; clone size: .; J gene: TRBJ1-2
CDR3 protein: CSVDSVRGGATQYF; CDR3 DNA: TGCAGCGTTGATAGTGTCAGAGGTGGGGCGACCCAGTACTTC; D gene: .; V gene: TRBV29-1; CDR3 length: 14; clone size: .; J gene: TRBJ2-5
CDR3 protein: CASSDWLAGVSQYF; CDR3 DNA: TGTGCCAGCAGTGATTGGCTAGCGGGAGTATCCCAGTACTTC; D gene: TRBD2; V gene: TRBV2; CDR3 length: 14; clone size: .; J gene: TRBJ2-5
CDR3 protein: CASREGLAGGPWNEQFF; CDR3 DNA: TGTGCCAGCAGAGAGGGACTAGCGGGAGGGCCATGGAATGAGCAGTTCTTC; D gene: TRBD2; V gene: TRBV28; CDR3 length: 17; clone size: .; J gene: TRBJ2-1
CDR3 protein: CSVLGRGAGETQYF; CDR3 DNA: TGCAGCGTTCTCGGACGGGGAGCGGGGGAGACCCAGTACTTC; D gene: TRBD2; V gene: TRBV29-1; CDR3 length: 14; clone size: .; J gene: TRBJ2-5
CDR3 protein: CASSKLAGQDEQFF; CDR3 DNA: TGTGCCAGCAGTAAACTAGCGGGACAGGATGAGCAGTTCTTC; D gene: TRBD2; V gene: TRBV6-5; CDR3 length: 14; clone size: .; J gene: TRBJ2-1
CDR3 protein: CASSSGQGSSYNEQFF; CDR3 DNA: TGTGCCAGCAGTTCGGGCCAAGGGAGCTCCTACAATGAGCAGTTCTTC; D gene: .; V gene: TRBV2; CDR3 length: 16; clone size: .; J gene: TRBJ2-1
CDR3 protein: CASSLSIGADEQYF; CDR3 DNA: TGTGCCAGCAGTTTATCGATTGGGGCCGACGAGCAGTACTTC; D gene: .; V gene: TRBV27; CDR3 length: 14; clone size: .; J gene: TRBJ2-7
CDR3 protein: CASSLVMRNEQFF; CDR3 DNA: TGTGCCAGCAGCTTAGTGATGAGAAATGAGCAGTTCTTC; D gene: .; V gene: TRBV7-9; CDR3 length: 13; clone size: .; J gene: TRBJ2-1
CDR3 protein: CASSLVSGSGNEQFF; CDR3 DNA: TGTGCCAGCAGCTTAGTCAGCGGGAGTGGGAATGAGCAGTTCTTC; D gene: TRBD2; V gene: TRBV5-4; CDR3 length: 15; clone size: .; J gene: TRBJ2-1
CDR3 protein: CASRNWGGTGGLTALREQYF; CDR3 DNA: TGTGCCAGCAGGAATTGGGGGGGGACAGGGGGCCTCACCGCCCTACGAGAGCAGTACTTC; D gene: TRBD1; V gene: TRBV28; CDR3 length: 20; clone size: .; J gene: TRBJ2-7
CDR3 protein: CASSKKPRDYNSPLHF; CDR3 DNA: TGTGCCAGCAGCAAAAAACCGAGGGACTATAATTCACCCCTCCACTTT; D gene: .; V gene: TRBV5-6; CDR3 length: 16; clone size: .; J gene: TRBJ1-6
CDR3 protein: CASSSAGTGGTEQFF; CDR3 DNA: TGTGCCAGCAGCTCCGCCGGGACAGGGGGCACTGAGCAGTTCTTC; D gene: TRBD1; V gene: TRBV11-2; CDR3 length: 15; clone size: .; J gene: TRBJ2-1
CDR3 protein: CASSQDRGGTGELFF; CDR3 DNA: TGTGCCAGCAGCCAAGACAGGGGGGGGACCGGGGAGCTGTTTTTT; D gene: TRBD1; V gene: TRBV28; CDR3 length: 15; clone size: .; J gene: TRBJ2-2
CDR3 protein: CASSPAGGGLAKNIQYF; CDR3 DNA: TGTGCCAGCAGCCCCGCGGGGGGGGGCCTAGCCAAAAACATTCAGTACTTC; D gene: TRBD2; V gene: TRBV7-9; CDR3 length: 17; clone size: .; J gene: TRBJ2-4